The clone carrying this T cell receptor (beta chain) occurred many times. The antigen remains undetermined. This record belongs to a study of breast tumors, draining lymph nodes, adjacent tissues. General study points: Compared with lymph nodes, tumors were less diverse; compared with nontumor tissue, more. Tumor and nontumor repertoires were significantly more similar in luminal-like than in basal-like breast cancer.

TCRdb ran MiXCR on the multiplex PCR reads and lists one entry per CDR3 protein. There are approximately 52,000 distinct CDR3 sequences in the sample; roughly 40% occur only once, and over 9.5% lies in the top ten. The V and J ends lost 4 bases and 4 bases respectively, with 10 bases between them. This CDR3 region has 13 residues. CDR1 and CDR2 from the germline V gene are LGHDT and YNNKEL (reference sequence). The sample taken for sequencing was breast tumor tissue. The sequence came from a female donor with breast cancer. Some clones in this sample may be carry-over from other donors' samples. The gene calls are TRBV3-1 and TRBJ2-5; D tentatively reads TRBD1 or TRBD2 (6 bases each). The DNA of the CDR3 is TGTGCCAGCAGCCGGGGGGCGGGAGAGACCCAGTACTTC. This codes for CASSRGAGETQYF.